The following is a T cell receptor beta chain sequence with its context. In the source study's methods: Quantification of nucleated cells was approximated via reference gene primer amplification. TCRdb keeps only in-frame clones here, not all; method: immunoSEQ multiplex PCR. V and J calls and clone size are those listed in that table; D and trimming were worked out from the DNA. This table has about 480,000 clones, approximately 87% appearing once. CDR1 is KGHDR, CDR2 SFDVKD, per germline. With V trimmed by 3 bases and J by 7 bases, 10 bases remained unmatched. The CDR3 sequence is 16 residues long. The entry originates in a study of blood T cell repertoires in COVID-19. Everyone who took part was roughly 18 to 89 years old, and they came from fewer than 25 US areas. For recovered donors of Cohort 3, there were two negative PCRs, clearance, or symptom resolution.

The chain has TRBV24-1 and TRBJ2-1; 8 bases are a match to TRBD2. The specimen was PBMCs or T cells enriched from blood (not recorded which). The sequence was collected from a woman in her forties who had recovered from COVID-19. CDR3 residues: CATSDGSGKRENEQFF. Here the CDR3 DNA reads TGTGCCACCAGTGATGGTAGCGGGAAGCGAGAAAATGAGCAGTTCTTC.